This is a list of T cell receptor beta chains from one sample in a study of blood T cell repertoires in COVID-19. Measured with immunoSEQ multiplex PCR; TCRdb has only the in-frame clones, and not every one. Of 200,000 to 300,000 clones listed, 87% are singletons. Sequencing was carried out using peripheral blood. The origin of the receptors is a woman in her thirties or forties who had recovered from COVID-19. Both conserved end residues are part of each CDR3. D genes are given only for firm matches. The listing skips clone size in some rows; elsewhere it reads once, few, many or a size class.

clone_size: .
j_call: TRBJ1-6
v_call: TRBV11-2
d_call: .
cdr3_nt: TGTGCCAGCAGCTTAGAGGTCAGATATAATTCACCCCTCCACTTT
cdr3_aa: CASSLEVRYNSPLHF

clone_size: .
j_call: TRBJ1-2
v_call: TRBV27
d_call: TRBD1
cdr3_nt: TGTGCCAGCAGTTTACAGGGGGGCCCTAACTATGGCTACACCTTC
cdr3_aa: CASSLQGGPNYGYTF

clone_size: .
j_call: TRBJ2-3
v_call: TRBV27
d_call: TRBD2
cdr3_nt: TGTGCCAGCAGTTTCTCGGGGGGGGCCGGTGGAGATACGCAGTATTTT
cdr3_aa: CASSFSGGAGGDTQYF

clone_size: .
j_call: TRBJ2-3
v_call: TRBV5-4
d_call: TRBD1
cdr3_nt: TGTGCCAGCAGCTGGGACAGGGCAGATACGCAGTATTTT
cdr3_aa: CASSWDRADTQYF

clone_size: .
j_call: TRBJ1-2
v_call: TRBV3-1/TRBV3-2
d_call: .
cdr3_nt: TGTGCCAGCAGCCGCCAGGACTTAAACTATGGCTACACCTTC
cdr3_aa: CASSRQDLNYGYTF

clone_size: .
j_call: TRBJ2-5
v_call: TRBV29-1
d_call: .
cdr3_nt: TGCAGCGTGAACCGGGGAAGGGTTCCGTCGGAGACCCAGTACTTC
cdr3_aa: CSVNRGRVPSETQYF

clone_size: .
j_call: TRBJ1-4
v_call: TRBV6-5
d_call: .
cdr3_nt: TGTGCCAGCAGTTACTCGATGTTCGGCGGAAAAAAACTGTTTTTT
cdr3_aa: CASSYSMFGGKKLFF

clone_size: .
j_call: TRBJ2-7
v_call: TRBV5-1
d_call: TRBD1
cdr3_nt: TGCGCCAGCAGCTTTTTACAGGGGGCGGACGAGCAGTACTTC
cdr3_aa: CASSFLQGADEQYF

clone_size: once
j_call: TRBJ2-2
v_call: TRBV10-3
d_call: TRBD1
cdr3_nt: TGTGCCATCAGTGGGGCCGGGACAGGGGGTTGGATCGGGGAGCTGTTTTTT
cdr3_aa: CAISGAGTGGWIGELFF

clone_size: .
j_call: TRBJ2-5
v_call: TRBV19
d_call: .
cdr3_nt: TGTGCCAGTAGGATTGGAGGCGGCCAAGAGACCCAGTACTTC
cdr3_aa: CASRIGGGQETQYF

clone_size: .
j_call: TRBJ2-7
v_call: TRBV5-6
d_call: TRBD1
cdr3_nt: TGTGCCAGCGCCCCGGGACAGAGATCCTACGAGCAGTACTTC
cdr3_aa: CASAPGQRSYEQYF

clone_size: .
j_call: TRBJ1-4
v_call: TRBV27
d_call: .
cdr3_nt: TGTGCCAGCAGGACTGTGGGGGAGGCAACAACTAATGAAAAACTGTTTTTT
cdr3_aa: CASRTVGEATTNEKLFF

clone_size: .
j_call: TRBJ1-2
v_call: TRBV20-1
d_call: .
cdr3_nt: TGCAGTGCTAGTCAACTGACAGAAACTAACTATGGCTACACCTTC
cdr3_aa: CSASQLTETNYGYTF

clone_size: .
j_call: TRBJ1-1
v_call: TRBV10-2
d_call: TRBD1
cdr3_nt: TGCGCCAGCAGTGAGGGACAGGGTAAGGCTTTCTTT
cdr3_aa: CASSEGQGKAFF

clone_size: .
j_call: TRBJ1-2
v_call: TRBV5-1
d_call: .
cdr3_nt: TGCGCCAGCAGCTTGTCCCCAGGATCTTATGGCTACACCTTC
cdr3_aa: CASSLSPGSYGYTF

clone_size: .
j_call: TRBJ1-2
v_call: TRBV28
d_call: .
cdr3_nt: TGTGCCAGCAGTATACTGACAACTCTCTACAGGGGCTACACCTTC
cdr3_aa: CASSILTTLYRGYTF

clone_size: .
j_call: TRBJ2-2
v_call: TRBV11-1
d_call: TRBD1
cdr3_nt: TGTGCCAGCAGTCACCGGGACAGGGTCACCGGGGAGCTGTTTTTT
cdr3_aa: CASSHRDRVTGELFF

clone_size: .
j_call: TRBJ1-3
v_call: TRBV6-5
d_call: TRBD1
cdr3_nt: TGTGCCAGCAGTCGTACAGGGGCTGGAAACACCATATATTTT
cdr3_aa: CASSRTGAGNTIYF

clone_size: once
j_call: TRBJ1-6
v_call: TRBV5-8
d_call: TRBD1
cdr3_nt: TGTGCCAGCAGCTTGGAGCTCCAGGGGGGATCACCCCTCCACTTT
cdr3_aa: CASSLELQGGSPLHF

clone_size: few
j_call: TRBJ2-7
v_call: TRBV9
d_call: TRBD1
cdr3_nt: TGTGCCAGCAGCCCGCGCCGGGACAGGGGGCGAGAGCAGTACTTC
cdr3_aa: CASSPRRDRGREQYF

clone_size: .
j_call: TRBJ1-5
v_call: TRBV6-5
d_call: .
cdr3_nt: TGTGCCAGCAGCCCGGGACATTATAGCAATCAGCCCCAGCATTTT
cdr3_aa: CASSPGHYSNQPQHF

clone_size: .
j_call: TRBJ2-1
v_call: TRBV24-1
d_call: .
cdr3_nt: TGTGCCACCAGTGATGGCGGTAGCGGAAGCCGGGGATCACGCGAGCAGTTCTTC
cdr3_aa: CATSDGGSGSRGSREQFF

clone_size: once
j_call: TRBJ2-2
v_call: TRBV10-3
d_call: TRBD1
cdr3_nt: TGTGCCATCAGTGAGCCAGCCGGGACAGGGTACACCGGGGAGCTGTTTTTT
cdr3_aa: CAISEPAGTGYTGELFF

clone_size: .
j_call: TRBJ1-1
v_call: TRBV9
d_call: TRBD1
cdr3_nt: TGTGCCAGCAGTGCAGGGGGGAGGACTGAAGCTTTCTTT
cdr3_aa: CASSAGGRTEAFF

clone_size: .
j_call: TRBJ2-1
v_call: TRBV10-3
d_call: TRBD2
cdr3_nt: TGTGCCATCATGGGGACTAGCGGGGGCGGGGAGCAGTTCTTC
cdr3_aa: CAIMGTSGGGEQFF

clone_size: .
j_call: TRBJ1-2
v_call: TRBV7-9
d_call: TRBD1
cdr3_nt: TGTGCCAGCAGCTTAGCACAGGGGTATGGCTACACCTTC
cdr3_aa: CASSLAQGYGYTF

clone_size: few
j_call: TRBJ1-1
v_call: TRBV7-8
d_call: .
cdr3_nt: TGTGCCAGCAGCTCCCCCCGGGGTGAAGCTTTCTTT
cdr3_aa: CASSSPRGEAFF

clone_size: .
j_call: TRBJ2-3
v_call: TRBV20-1
d_call: .
cdr3_nt: TGCAGTGCTAGTAGGTTAGGACTGAGAGAGTATTTT
cdr3_aa: CSASRLGLREYF

clone_size: .
j_call: TRBJ2-7
v_call: TRBV29-1
d_call: .
cdr3_nt: TGCAGCGTGGCAGGACTAGGGGGGCCCTACGAGCAGTACTTC
cdr3_aa: CSVAGLGGPYEQYF

clone_size: few
j_call: TRBJ1-2
v_call: TRBV15
d_call: TRBD1
cdr3_nt: TGTGCCACCAGCGCGGGACAGCACTATGGCTACACCTTC
cdr3_aa: CATSAGQHYGYTF

clone_size: .
j_call: TRBJ1-2
v_call: TRBV3-1/TRBV3-2
d_call: .
cdr3_nt: TGTGCCAGCAGCCAGGGATCGACAGCAAACTATGGCTACACCTTC
cdr3_aa: CASSQGSTANYGYTF

clone_size: once
j_call: TRBJ2-7
v_call: TRBV27
d_call: .
cdr3_nt: TGTGCCAGCAGCCTGGGCTTCGGGGGAGAGCAGTACTTC
cdr3_aa: CASSLGFGGEQYF

clone_size: .
j_call: TRBJ1-2
v_call: TRBV5-4
d_call: TRBD1
cdr3_nt: TGTGCCAGCAGCTGGGGGGACAGGGGCAGCTATGGCTACACCTTC
cdr3_aa: CASSWGDRGSYGYTF

clone_size: .
j_call: TRBJ1-2
v_call: TRBV9
d_call: .
cdr3_nt: TGTGCCAGCAGCGTAGGAGGAAGTCCTAACTATGGCTACACCTTC
cdr3_aa: CASSVGGSPNYGYTF

clone_size: .
j_call: TRBJ1-2
v_call: TRBV7-2
d_call: .
cdr3_nt: TGTGCCAGCAGCTTAGGTGGGAGCGGTGGCTACACCTTC
cdr3_aa: CASSLGGSGGYTF

clone_size: .
j_call: TRBJ1-1
v_call: TRBV5-6
d_call: TRBD1
cdr3_nt: TGTGCCAGCCGCGGTGGGACAGGGCTTACTGAAGCTTTCTTT
cdr3_aa: CASRGGTGLTEAFF

clone_size: .
j_call: TRBJ1-5
v_call: TRBV27
d_call: .
cdr3_nt: TGTGCCAGCAGTTTGGCTACAGGAGAAGTCAATCAGCCCCAGCATTTT
cdr3_aa: CASSLATGEVNQPQHF

clone_size: .
j_call: TRBJ1-2
v_call: TRBV10-3
d_call: .
cdr3_nt: TGTGCCATCAGTGAGTTCGGAGGAGTTAACTATGGCTACACCTTC
cdr3_aa: CAISEFGGVNYGYTF

clone_size: .
j_call: TRBJ1-2
v_call: TRBV5-6
d_call: TRBD1
cdr3_nt: TGTGCCAGCAGCACCTGGACAGGCTATGGCTACACCTTC
cdr3_aa: CASSTWTGYGYTF

clone_size: .
j_call: TRBJ2-5
v_call: TRBV5-1
d_call: .
cdr3_nt: TGCGCCAGCAGCTTTGTCGGTCGTTTCCAAGAGACCCAGTACTTC
cdr3_aa: CASSFVGRFQETQYF

clone_size: .
j_call: TRBJ2-7
v_call: TRBV7-2
d_call: TRBD2
cdr3_nt: TGTGCCAGCAGCTTAGTTTCCGGGGGGGCTCGCTACGAGCAGTACTTC
cdr3_aa: CASSLVSGGARYEQYF

clone_size: .
j_call: TRBJ2-7
v_call: TRBV27
d_call: .
cdr3_nt: TGTGCCAGCAGTTTAGAGGCACCCACGCTCTCGAGCTCCTACGAGCAGTACTTC
cdr3_aa: CASSLEAPTLSSSYEQYF

clone_size: .
j_call: TRBJ2-5
v_call: TRBV27
d_call: .
cdr3_nt: TGTGCCAGCAGTTTAGTCCCTATGGGGGGGCAGAAAGAGACCCAGTACTTC
cdr3_aa: CASSLVPMGGQKETQYF

clone_size: .
j_call: TRBJ2-7
v_call: TRBV18
d_call: TRBD1
cdr3_nt: TGTGCCAGCTCACCCGGGACAGCCTCCTACGAGCAGTACTTC
cdr3_aa: CASSPGTASYEQYF

clone_size: few
j_call: TRBJ2-7
v_call: TRBV6-5
d_call: .
cdr3_nt: TGTGCCAGCAGTTACAGCCACGAGCAGTACTTC
cdr3_aa: CASSYSHEQYF

clone_size: .
j_call: TRBJ2-7
v_call: TRBV27
d_call: .
cdr3_nt: TGTGCCAGCAGTTGGGCCGGCCACTACGAGCAGTACTTC
cdr3_aa: CASSWAGHYEQYF

clone_size: few
j_call: TRBJ1-2
v_call: TRBV11-2
d_call: .
cdr3_nt: TGTGCCAGCAGCCGGCCGACAGGCCGGGGCTACACCTTC
cdr3_aa: CASSRPTGRGYTF

clone_size: once
j_call: TRBJ2-7
v_call: TRBV9
d_call: .
cdr3_nt: TGTGCCAGCAGCGTACGCGAAACCTACGAGCAGTACTTC
cdr3_aa: CASSVRETYEQYF

clone_size: .
j_call: TRBJ2-5
v_call: TRBV6-2/TRBV6-3
d_call: TRBD1
cdr3_nt: TGTGCCAGCAGTGGACAGGGGAGATACGAGACCCAGTACTTC
cdr3_aa: CASSGQGRYETQYF

clone_size: .
j_call: TRBJ2-5
v_call: TRBV12-5
d_call: .
cdr3_nt: TGTGCTAGTGGTTTGGTACTCAACGGAGGATTGGCGACCCAGTACTTC
cdr3_aa: CASGLVLNGGLATQYF

clone_size: .
j_call: TRBJ2-3
v_call: TRBV4-3
d_call: .
cdr3_nt: TGCGCCAGCAGCCAAGATCCCCCGAAAGGGGGGGGAGGAACAGATACGCAGTATTTT
cdr3_aa: CASSQDPPKGGGGTDTQYF